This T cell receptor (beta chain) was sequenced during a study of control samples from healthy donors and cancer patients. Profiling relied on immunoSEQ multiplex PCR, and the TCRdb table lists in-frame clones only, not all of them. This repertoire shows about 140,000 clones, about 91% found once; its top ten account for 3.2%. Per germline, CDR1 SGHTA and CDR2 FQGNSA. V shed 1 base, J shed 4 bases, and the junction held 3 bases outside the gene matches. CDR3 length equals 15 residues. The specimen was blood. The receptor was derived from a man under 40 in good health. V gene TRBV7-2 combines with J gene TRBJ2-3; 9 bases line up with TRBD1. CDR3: CASSLDRGQADTQYF. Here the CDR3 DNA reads TGTGCCAGCAGCTTAGACAGGGGGCAGGCAGATACGCAGTATTTT.